This TCR beta chain was captured by sequencing in a study of T cell responses to AZD1222 COVID-19 vaccine. Study-wide results and limits: Vaccine-related CD4 TCRs covered spike, predominating at 160-218 and 743-854. Reportedly, nearly half of unique spike TCRs recognized epitopes outside B.1.351/B.1.1.7 mutations. Only six or seven AZD1222 recipients were seropositive at baseline.

CDR1 is KGHSH and CDR2 is LQKENI in the germline V gene. The CDR3 sequence is 14 residues long. V was clipped by 1 base and J by 3 bases, with 10 bases between them. The protocol was immunoSEQ multiplex PCR, while the TCRdb copy is restricted to in-frame clones and leaves out a portion. Found here are 90,000 to 95,000 clones, 85% to 90% of them singletons; the top ten hold about 10%. Note on this clone: No antigen is known for it.

The clonotype comes from an adult in good health. Sequenced material: peripheral blood, taken on day 0 of AZD1222 vaccination. The rearrangement joins TRBV18 to TRBJ2-7; D uncertain. The DNA of the CDR3 is TGTGCCAGCTCACCACGCAACACACACTACGAGCAGTACTTC. Translated: CASSPRNTHYEQYF.